Listed here are 18 T cell receptor beta chains from one sample, sequenced in a study of shared clonotypes between healthy human individuals. Assay used: immunoSEQ multiplex PCR; TCRdb lists only in-frame clones, some missing. The data contain 1.6 million or so clones, around 98.5% of them singletons. Input material: naive CD4+ T cells sorted from blood. The sample's subset: CD45RA+ positively selected. The receptors come from a man between 25 and 39 years old in good health.

The CDR3 reads CASSQVQRNQETQYF. CDR3 DNA: TGCGCCAGCAGCCAAGTGCAGAGGAATCAAGAGACCCAGTACTTC. V gene TRBV4-1 combines with J gene TRBJ2-5; D is undetermined. Between the trimmed V and J ends, which lost 1 base and 2 bases, there was a span of 11 bases. The CDR3 is 15 residues long. The germline gives CDR1 MGHRA, CDR2 YSYEKL.

This chain links TRBV25-1 with TRBJ1-2; weak D call: TRBD1 (6 bases). Trimming took 2 bases from V and 3 from J, leaving 13 bases between them. This CDR3 contains 15 residues. Germline CDR1 is MGHDK and CDR2 is SYGVNS. CDR3 region: CASSERGTTYYGYTF. The CDR3 bases are TGTGCCAGCAGTGAAAGGGGGACAACCTACTATGGCTACACCTTC.

The chain links TRBV15 to TRBJ1-4; no clear D gene. V lost 8 bases and J lost 8, with 15 bases in between. CDR3 length: 13 amino acids. Germline assignment: CDR1 LNHNV and CDR2 YYDKDF (reference sequence). DNA for the CDR3: TGTGCCACCGAAGGTCCACTGGGGGAAAAACTGTTTTTT. It translates to CATEGPLGEKLFF. Full variable domain (remainder filled in from reference TRBV15 and TRBJ1-4): DAMVIQNPRYQVTQFGKPVTLSCSQTLNHNVMYWYQQKSSQAPKLLFHYYDKDFNNEADTPDNFQSRRPNTSFCFLDIRSPGLGDTAMYLCATEGPLGEKLFFGSGTQLSVL.

The chain recombines TRBV25-1 with TRBJ2-3, with TRBD2 matching over 12 bases. Trimming removed 8 bases from V and 1 base from J; junction bases left unmatched: 13. This CDR3 has 18 residues. CDR1 is MGHDK and CDR2 is SYGVNS in the germline V gene. As DNA, the CDR3 is TGTGCCAGCTCCGGCCGGACTAGCGGGAAAGAGGGCACAGATACGCAGTATTTT. Translation: CASSGRTSGKEGTDTQYF.

V gene TRBV25-1 combines with J gene TRBJ2-7; 9 nucleotides line up with TRBD1. The V segment lost 1 base and the J segment 3 bases; nucleotides outside the gene matches: 7. This CDR3 is 16 amino acids long. Germline CDR1 and CDR2: MGHDK and SYGVNS. The CDR3 DNA follows: TGTGCCAGCAGTGAATCCGGGACAGGGCGCGACTACGAGCAGTACTTC. Its translation: CASSESGTGRDYEQYF.

This chain connects TRBV6-1 to TRBJ1-4; no firm D call. Germline V gene lookup returns CDR1 MNHNS and CDR2 SASEGT. V gave up 7 bases and J gave up 4 bases, with 10 bases separating them. The CDR3 totals 13 residues. The CDR3 loop reads CASNRALNEKLFF. In nucleotides, the CDR3 is TGTGCCAGCAACCGCGCACTTAATGAAAAACTGTTTTTT.

The chain uses TRBV2 and TRBJ2-7; TRBD2 matches 9 bases. J was trimmed by 6 bases and V by 4 bases; bases with no gene match: 4. Germline V gene sequence: CDR1 SNHLY, CDR2 FYNNEI. The CDR3 covers 13 residues. This chain's CDR3 is CASSASGMVEQYF. The CDR3 DNA is TGTGCCAGCAGTGCTAGCGGGATGGTCGAGCAGTACTTC.

V is TRBV6-5 and J is TRBJ2-7; 7 nucleotides line up with TRBD1. The germline CDR1 and CDR2 sequences are MNHEY and SVGAGI. This CDR3 comprises 14 residues. With 6 bases clipped from V and 2 bases from J, the junction kept 7 bases outside the gene matches. CDR3 amino acids: CASRPDRSAYEQYF. CDR3 DNA sequence: TGTGCCAGCAGGCCGGACAGGTCAGCCTACGAGCAGTACTTC.

This chain joins TRBV20-1 and TRBJ1-2; D call uncertain. The CDR3 loop spans 11 amino acids. V was pared by 5 bases and J by 8 bases, with 12 bases between. Germline V CDR1 and CDR2: DFQATT, SNEGSKA (reference sequence). CDR3 amino acids: CSAPTSGGYTF. CDR3 coding DNA: TGCAGTGCTCCTACCTCGGGGGGCTACACCTTC.

This chain joins TRBV5-1 and TRBJ2-2; no clear D gene. The CDR3 contains 14 residues. Trimming stripped 0 bases from V and 4 bases from J, with 7 bases between. Germline-derived CDR1 and CDR2 are SGHRS and YFSETQ. CDR3 bases: TGCGCCAGCAGCTTGGATCCTTCCACCGGGGAGCTGTTTTTT. Amino acid sequence: CASSLDPSTGELFF. Supplemented by reference TRBV5-1 and TRBJ2-2, the full variable domain reads KAGVTQTPRYLIKTRGQQVTLSCSPISGHRSVSWYQQTPGQGLQFLFEYFSETQRNKGNFPGRFSGRQFSNSRSEMNVSTLELGDSALYLCASSLDPSTGELFFGEGSRLTVL.

The chain combines TRBV7-9 with TRBJ2-1, with TRBD1 matching over 7 bases. CDR3 length: 16 residues. V lost 2 bases, J lost 7 bases, and 11 bases stayed unmatched. Looked up from germline, CDR1 is SEHNR and CDR2 is FQNEAQ (reference sequence). In DNA form, the CDR3 reads TGTGCCAGCAGCTTACTTGGGACAGAACAGTCAAATGAGCAGTTCTTC. Translation: CASSLLGTEQSNEQFF.

The chain uses TRBV21-1 and TRBJ2-2; the D call TRBD1 from the table was never checked on the DNA. TRBV21-1 is labeled a pseudogene. The CDR3 runs 17 residues. DNA of the CDR3: TGTGCCAGCAGCAAAGCGGGACAGAACTCGAACACCGGGGAGCTGTTTTTT. It codes for CASSKAGQNSNTGELFF.

The V call is TRBV9, the J call TRBJ1-2; TRBD1 might be the D (5 bases). V lost 3 bases to trimming and J lost 5 bases, with 11 bases between them. CDR1 is SGDLS and CDR2 is YYNGEE in the germline V gene. The CDR3 contains 13 residues. The CDR3, as DNA: TGTGCCAGCAGCGCCCCTGACAGATATGGCTACACCTTC. As protein: CASSAPDRYGYTF.

The rearrangement joins TRBV28 to TRBJ2-1, with D hard to call. The CDR3 runs to 12 residues. Germline values: CDR1 MDHEN, CDR2 SYDVKM. The germline V and J ends were trimmed by 5 bases and 6 bases, with 8 bases remaining between them. CDR3 amino acids: CASSGPFNEQFF. In nucleotides, the CDR3 is TGTGCCAGCAGTGGACCTTTCAATGAGCAGTTCTTC.

The chain couples TRBV5-1 to TRBJ2-3; 8 nucleotides match TRBD1. From germline, CDR1 is SGHRS and CDR2 YFSETQ. The V gene end was trimmed by 9 bases and the J gene end by 3 bases; junction bases not matched to a gene: 6. The length of the CDR3 is 13 residues. CDR3 DNA sequence: TGCGCCACCAGGACAGGGCCAACAGATACGCAGTATTTT. Translated: CATRTGPTDTQYF.

This chain joins TRBV6-5 and TRBJ2-7, with TRBD2 matching over 11 bases. The germline CDR1 and CDR2 sequences are MNHEY and SVGAGI. The CDR3 consists of 14 residues. With V trimmed by 6 bases and J by 2 bases, 3 bases remained unmatched. CDR3: CASRLAGVTYEQYF. The DNA of the CDR3 is TGTGCCAGCAGACTAGCGGGAGTTACCTACGAGCAGTACTTC.

CDR3 bases: TGCGCCAGCAGCCAAGATACCCCGGGCGGGGGCACTGAAGCTTTCTTT. Protein product: CASSQDTPGGGTEAFF. The V call is TRBV4-3, the J call TRBJ1-1, with a weak D call TRBD1 (5 bases). In germline, CDR1 is LGHNA, CDR2 YSLEER. This CDR3 spans 16 amino acids. Trimming cost V 0 bases and J 4 bases, with 15 bases left between them.

The gene calls are TRBV5-1 and TRBJ2-3, with D perhaps matching TRBD2 (6 bases). Germline V gene sequence: CDR1 SGHRS, CDR2 YFSETQ. The V gene lost 4 bases and the J gene lost 1 base, with 25 bases spanning the gap. The CDR3 spans 19 residues. The CDR3 reads CASSPRVAGSFWGTDTQYF. The CDR3 coding sequence is TGCGCCAGCAGCCCTAGGGTAGCCGGGAGCTTTTGGGGCACAGATACGCAGTATTTT.